There are a few counts of the clone carrying this T cell receptor beta chain. Its matching antigen is unknown. This entry belongs to a study of lymphopenia after photon versus proton radiotherapy. Whole-study results and caveats: Relative stability marked proton patients; photon patients lost diversity and naive cells. Post-nadir TCR diversity decline inversely tracked overall survival among those who died.

Sequenced by immunoSEQ multiplex PCR; TCRdb stores in-frame clones only, minus some. The data hold around 150,000 clones, with around 85% observed a single time. This TCR derives from a man in his forties or fifties with gastric cancer. The sequences come from peripheral blood, collected from a patient treated with photon-based radiotherapy.

CDR3 nucleotides: TGCAGTGCTGAGTCGGGGCTCGGCTACACCTTC. Translating it yields CSAESGLGYTF. This chain links TRBV20-1 with TRBJ1-2; D possibly corresponds to TRBD1 (5 bases). Germline CDR1 is DFQATT and CDR2 is SNEGSKA (reference sequence). Trimming shortened V by 5 bases and J by 8 bases, and 12 bases separated the two germline ends. The CDR3 is 11 residues long.